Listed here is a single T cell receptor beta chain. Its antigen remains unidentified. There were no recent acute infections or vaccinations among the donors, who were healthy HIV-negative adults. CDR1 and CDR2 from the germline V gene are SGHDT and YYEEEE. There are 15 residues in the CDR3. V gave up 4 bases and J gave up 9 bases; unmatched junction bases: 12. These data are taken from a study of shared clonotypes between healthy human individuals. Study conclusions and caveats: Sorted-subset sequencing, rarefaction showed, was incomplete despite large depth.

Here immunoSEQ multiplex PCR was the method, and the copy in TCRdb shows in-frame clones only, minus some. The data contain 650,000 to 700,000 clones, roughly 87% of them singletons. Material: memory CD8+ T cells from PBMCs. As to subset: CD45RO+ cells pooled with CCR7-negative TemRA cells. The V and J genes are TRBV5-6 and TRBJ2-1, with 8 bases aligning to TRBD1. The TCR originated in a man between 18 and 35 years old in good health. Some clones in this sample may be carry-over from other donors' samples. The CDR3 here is CASSLFGQGFSEQFF. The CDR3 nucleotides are TGTGCCAGCAGCCTCTTTGGACAGGGCTTTAGTGAGCAGTTCTTC.